This is a list of T cell receptor beta chains from one sample in a study of T cell clones after liver transplantation. Repertoires were generated with immunoSEQ multiplex PCR, while TCRdb's copy carries only in-frame clones and drops some. The data contain approximately 22,000 clones, 85% to 95% of them singletons. The specimen was CD8+ T cells from blood, collected roughly 25 months after liver transplant. The receptors were gathered from a human patient who received a liver transplant. Some T cells may originate from the graft donor. Both conserved end residues are part of each CDR3. A D gene is named only where the DNA matches it firmly. Clone size is stated in some rows and not others, as once, few, many or a class when expanded.

j_call,d_call,v_call,clone_size,cdr3_nt,cdr3_aa
TRBJ2-1,.,TRBV21-1,.,TGTGCCAGCAGCATCCGCGGAGGGGAAACGGTAATCTTC,CASSIRGGETVIF
TRBJ1-2,.,TRBV10-2,.,TGCGCCAGCAGTGAGTCCAAGGTATACTATGGCTACACCTTC,CASSESKVYYGYTF
TRBJ1-4,TRBD1,TRBV27,.,TGTGCCAGCAGTCCGGTTCTCCGAGGGGGCTTTAATGAAAAACTGTTTTTT,CASSPVLRGGFNEKLFF
TRBJ1-5,.,TRBV2,.,TGTGCCAGCAGTGACCGGACCACTGAGGGACAGCCCCAGCATTTT,CASSDRTTEGQPQHF
TRBJ2-2,.,TRBV7-9,.,TGTGCCAGCACGACCGGAGCCAGGGAGCTCACCGGGGAGCTGTTTTTT,CASTTGARELTGELFF
TRBJ1-1,TRBD1,TRBV11-3,medium-sized,TGTGCCAGCAGCTCAGTCCCGGGACAGGGGGCCGGCACTGAAGCTTTCTTT,CASSSVPGQGAGTEAFF
TRBJ2-7,TRBD2,TRBV30,.,TGTGCCTGGAGGTCCTCCGGCAGCGGGAGGGCCTCCTACGAGCAGTACTTC,CAWRSSGSGRASYEQYF
TRBJ2-1,.,TRBV11-3,.,TGTGCCAGCAGCTTACCCCCCCCATGGCACAATGAGCAGTTCTTC,CASSLPPPWHNEQFF
TRBJ2-1,TRBD2,TRBV11-3,.,TGTGCCAGCAGCTTAGATCTCGGACTAGGTTTTATTAATGAGCAGTTCTTC,CASSLDLGLGFINEQFF
TRBJ2-5,.,TRBV27,.,TGTGCCAGCAGTTGGAGAGAGACCCAGTACTTC,CASSWRETQYF
TRBJ1-2,.,TRBV7-5,.,TGTGTCAGAAGAATTGGACTATCACAGGACCACCCCCGGGGGGGCTACACCTTC,CVRRIGLSQDHPRGGYTF
TRBJ2-7,TRBD2,TRBV4-3,.,TGCGCCAGCAGCCAAGTCGCGGGAGCATCCTACGAGCAGTACTTC,CASSQVAGASYEQYF
TRBJ1-5,.,TRBV27,.,TGTGCCAGCAGTTTAGGGGCAGGCCGTCTTACCTATCAGCCCCAGCATTTT,CASSLGAGRLTYQPQHF
TRBJ2-1,.,TRBV4-1,.,TGCGCCAGCAGCCAAGGTGTAGGGGGAGGTGAGCAGTTCTTC,CASSQGVGGGEQFF
TRBJ2-1,.,TRBV5-1,.,TGCGCCAGCAGCTTGGAGTGGGATGAGCAGTTCTTC,CASSLEWDEQFF
TRBJ2-5,.,TRBV15,.,TGTGCCACCAGCGCCCGGGACGGCCAAGAGACCCAGTACTTC,CATSARDGQETQYF
TRBJ2-3,.,TRBV18,once,TGTGCCAGCTCCCCTTTCGGGGGCACAGATACGCAGTATTTT,CASSPFGGTDTQYF
TRBJ2-7,TRBD1,TRBV27,.,TGTGCCAGCAGTTTCGGGACAGGGAGCTCCTACGAGCAGTACTTC,CASSFGTGSSYEQYF
TRBJ2-7,TRBD2,TRBV7-2,.,TGTGCCAGCAGCTCGAGCGGGAGAGGCTACGAGCAGTACTTC,CASSSSGRGYEQYF
TRBJ1-3,TRBD1,TRBV7-9,.,TGTGCCAGCCGTGGAGGGGGCGCGGTTGGAAACACCATATATTTT,CASRGGGAVGNTIYF
TRBJ2-3,TRBD2,TRBV5-6,.,TGTGCCAGCAGCTTATGGGCGGGGGGCACAGATACGCAGTATTTT,CASSLWAGGTDTQYF
TRBJ2-6,.,TRBV13,.,TGTGCCAGCAGCTTCGGGCCCGCCACTGGGGCCAACGTCCTGACTTTC,CASSFGPATGANVLTF
TRBJ1-1,TRBD1,TRBV27,once,TGTGCCAGCAGTTTAGGACAGGGTCGCGAAGCTTTCTTT,CASSLGQGREAFF
TRBJ2-2,.,TRBV6-1,.,TGTGCCAGCAGTGCGTACAGGGTTCAGGGTGGCGGGGAGCTGTTTTTT,CASSAYRVQGGGELFF
TRBJ1-2,.,TRBV4-1,hyperexpanded,TGCGCCAGCAGCCAAGATCGGTTTACACATGGCTACACCTTC,CASSQDRFTHGYTF
TRBJ2-7,.,TRBV5-4,.,TGTGCCAGCAGCTGGGGCTCCTACGAGCAGTACTTC,CASSWGSYEQYF
TRBJ2-7,TRBD1,TRBV19,.,TGTGCCAGCGGGCCCAGGGGGCAGGACGAGCAGTACTTC,CASGPRGQDEQYF
TRBJ1-2,TRBD1,TRBV15,.,TGTGCCACCAGCAGAGGGACAGGCTATGGCTACACCTTC,CATSRGTGYGYTF
TRBJ2-7,TRBD1,TRBV28,.,TGTGCCAGCAGTTTTGGTGTGAGGGGGCTGCGTGAGCAGTACTTC,CASSFGVRGLREQYF
TRBJ1-1,.,TRBV2,.,TGTGCCAGCATCGCGGGGAACACTGAAGCTTTCTTT,CASIAGNTEAFF
TRBJ2-5,TRBD2,TRBV6-1,.,TGTGCCAGCAGTGGACTAGCGGGAGCAGAGACCCAGTACTTC,CASSGLAGAETQYF
TRBJ2-1,TRBD2,TRBV13,.,TGTGCCAGCAGCGGCACTGCCGCCGGGACTAGCAACAATGAGCAGTTCTTC,CASSGTAAGTSNNEQFF
TRBJ2-3,.,TRBV27,.,TGTGCCAGCAAAGGAGGGGATAGCACAGATACGCAGTATTTT,CASKGGDSTDTQYF
TRBJ2-1,.,TRBV6-4,.,TGTGCCAGCAGTGAGGCTCCCGAAGCTTACAATGAGCAGTTCTTC,CASSEAPEAYNEQFF
TRBJ2-5,TRBD1,TRBV28,.,TGTGCCAGCAGCCCCGACGGTGACAGGGAAGAGACCCAGTACTTC,CASSPDGDREETQYF
TRBJ1-1,TRBD1,TRBV11-3,.,TGTGCCAGCAGCCCAAGACAGGGCGGCACTGAAGCTTTCTTT,CASSPRQGGTEAFF